Below, 10 T cell receptor beta chains from the same sample are listed, as sequenced in a study of cytomegalovirus exposure and HLA in healthy donors. The PCR was carried out with 60 Vbeta primers and 13 Jbeta primers. Sequenced by immunoSEQ multiplex PCR; TCRdb stores in-frame clones only, minus some. The table records tens of thousands of clones, less than 80% of them present only once. Sequencing input: PBMCs. These TCRs come from a man in his thirties or forties in good health and CMV-seronegative.

V gene TRBV27 combines with J gene TRBJ2-7; 10 bases fit TRBD2. V was pared by 5 bases and J by 0 bases, with 10 bases of the junction left unmatched. Germline CDR1 reads MNHEY; CDR2 reads SMNVEV (reference sequence). The CDR3 extends over 17 amino acids. The CDR3 DNA follows: TGTGCCAGCAGTCCTGGCCGTAGCGGGGGGAGCTCCTACGAGCAGTACTTC. Amino acids: CASSPGRSGGSSYEQYF.

This clone appeared a few times. CDR3 coding DNA: TGTGCCACCAGCAGAGATAGGGGGGGCTCCTACGAGCAGTACTTC. Amino acid sequence: CATSRDRGGSYEQYF. The chain carries TRBV15 and TRBJ2-7, with D perhaps matching TRBD2 (7 bases). The CDR3 has 15 residues. V lost 0 bases and J lost 0, with 9 bases in between. The germline V gene has CDR1 LNHNV and CDR2 YYDKDF (reference sequence).

The gene calls are TRBV7-8 and TRBJ2-1; D remains ambiguous. V lost 3 bases and J 4 bases, leaving 7 bases between the germline ends. Germline V gene sequence: CDR1 SGHVS, CDR2 FQNEAQ. CDR3 length equals 13 residues. This chain's CDR3 is CASSFQSYNEQFF. The CDR3 DNA reads as TGTGCCAGCAGCTTCCAGTCGTACAATGAGCAGTTCTTC.

The rearrangement uses TRBV4-3 and TRBJ1-1, with a tentative D call TRBD1 (6 bases). CDR3 length: 16 amino acids. V was shortened by 4 bases and J by 0 bases, with 15 bases between the two germline ends. The germline gives CDR1 LGHNA, CDR2 YSLEER. CDR3 sequence: CASSLLHRDMNTEAFF. Written as DNA, the CDR3 is TGCGCCAGCAGCCTTTTGCACAGGGACATGAACACTGAAGCTTTCTTT.

The CDR3 DNA reads as TGTGCCAGCAGCTTAGCATTGGGACAGGGGAGGCGAGACGAAAAACTGTTTTTT. Translation: CASSLALGQGRRDEKLFF. The rearrangement joins TRBV7-9 to TRBJ1-4, with TRBD1 matching over 10 bases. The CDR3 covers 18 residues. Unmatched junction bases numbered 12, after V lost 0 bases and J lost 8 bases. CDR1 is SEHNR and CDR2 is FQNEAQ in the germline V gene (reference sequence).

The chain combines TRBV6-5 with TRBJ1-3, with a possible D match to TRBD1 (6 bases). V lost 6 bases to trimming and J lost 3 bases, with 9 bases between them. This CDR3 has 13 residues. Germline loops: CDR1 MNHEY, CDR2 SVGAGI. CDR3 in amino acids: CASRNRVGNTIYF. The CDR3 DNA reads TGTGCCAGCAGGAACAGGGTTGGAAACACCATATATTTT.

In its sample, this clone was seen a few times. The rearrangement uses TRBV5-1 and TRBJ2-4, with 9 nucleotides matching TRBD1. The germline CDR1 and CDR2 sequences are SGHRS and YFSETQ. This CDR3 is 15 amino acids long. The trim removed 5 bases at V and 6 bases at J, leaving 9 bases unmatched. CDR3 DNA: TGCGCCAGCAGTCCATCTCCGGACAGGGGAAACATTCAGTACTTC. Protein: CASSPSPDRGNIQYF.

This clone was counted once. The chain links TRBV18 to TRBJ2-3, with D hard to call. Between the trimmed V and J ends, which lost 1 base and 1 base, there was a span of 12 bases. This CDR3 is built from 16 residues. Germline CDR1 KGHSH, CDR2 LQKENI. CDR3 coding DNA: TGTGCCAGCTCACCACAGACACCTAAAGGCACAGATACGCAGTATTTT. Translated, it gives CASSPQTPKGTDTQYF.

This clone came up a few times. The chain combines TRBV2 with TRBJ1-2, with D possibly matching TRBD1 (6 bases). The CDR3 sequence is 15 residues long. Trimming cost V 5 bases and J 5 bases, with 18 bases left between them. Per the germline V gene, CDR1 is SNHLY and CDR2 is FYNNEI. The CDR3 region has the DNA TGTGCCAGCAGTCCCGCGGGGGGGCTAGGGTATGGCTACACCTTC. This codes for CASSPAGGLGYGYTF.

This clone came up a few times. The CDR3 nucleotides are TGCGCCAGCAGCTTGGTTTCGGCACCTAGCTCCTACAATGAGCAGTTCTTC. This encodes CASSLVSAPSSYNEQFF. The rearrangement links TRBV5-1 to TRBJ2-1; D is undetermined. Germline V gives CDR1 SGHRS, CDR2 YFSETQ. The CDR3 is 17 residues long. V was cut by 0 bases and J by 0 bases, with 13 bases left in between.